A single sample is the source of the 27 T cell receptor beta chains below, sequenced in a study of blood T cell repertoires in COVID-19. The assay was immunoSEQ multiplex PCR, and TCRdb's table has in-frame clones only and misses some. The data contain about 230,000 clones, roughly 88% of them singletons. The sequenced sample was peripheral blood. All receptors come from a woman aged 35 to 49 who had recovered from COVID-19.

The chain recombines TRBV3-1 (or the pseudogene TRBV3-2) with TRBJ1-4, with D possibly matching TRBD1 (6 bases). The length of the CDR3 is 14 residues. V was cut by 4 bases and J by 4 bases, with 10 bases left in between. Per germline, CDR1 LGHDT and CDR2 YNNKEL (reference sequence). The CDR3 loop reads CASSRQAVNEKLFF. CDR3 in DNA: TGTGCCAGCAGCCGACAGGCCGTTAATGAAAAACTGTTTTTT.

This clone was counted ten times or more. The V call is TRBV24-1, the J call TRBJ2-7, with TRBD1 identical over 7 bases. The CDR3 sequence is 13 residues long. V shed 6 bases, J shed 4 bases, and the junction held 5 bases outside the gene matches. Germline lookup yields CDR1 KGHDR and CDR2 SFDVKD. In DNA, the CDR3 is TGTGCCACCAGTTACAGGGGTGGTTACGAGCAGTACTTC. Protein sequence: CATSYRGGYEQYF.

This chain uses TRBV10-3 with TRBJ2-2; D might be TRBD1 (7 bases). The V end lost 0 bases, the J end lost 3 bases, and 11 bases lay between the germline ends. Germline V gene lookup returns CDR1 ENHRY and CDR2 SYGVKD. CDR3 size: 16 residues. The CDR3 protein is CAISESGQRDTGELFF. In DNA form, the CDR3 reads TGTGCCATCAGTGAGTCGGGACAGCGGGACACCGGGGAGCTGTTTTTT.

The chain is built from TRBV11-2 and TRBJ1-6; D unresolved. The CDR3 covers 12 residues. With 5 bases removed from V and 9 bases from J, the gap between germline ends came to 8 bases. The germline V gene encodes CDR1 SGHAT and CDR2 FQNNGV. In DNA form, the CDR3 reads TGTGCCAGCAGCCACCGGGGTTCACCCCTCCACTTT. Its translation is CASSHRGSPLHF. The full variable domain, its missing parts supplied by reference TRBV11-2 and TRBJ1-6, is EAGVAQSPRYKIIEKRQSVAFWCNPISGHATLYWYQQILGQGPKLLIQFQNNGVVDDSQLPKDRFSAERLKGVDSTLKIQPAKLEDSAVYLCASSHRGSPLHFGNGTRLTVT.

As for this clone: The junction shows a germline mismatch at one end, possibly a read error. This chain uses TRBV7-7 with TRBJ2-1; the D gene is possibly TRBD2 (5 bases). The CDR3 covers 14 residues. Per the germline V gene, CDR1 is SSHAT and CDR2 is FNYEAQ (reference sequence). CDR3 protein: CASSPDLLANEQFF. Written as DNA, the CDR3 is TGTGCTAGCAGCCCAGATCTTCTAGCCAATGAGCAGTTCTTC.

This clone has just a few counts. This chain connects TRBV18 to TRBJ2-1; D ambiguous. Germline V gene lookup returns CDR1 KGHSH and CDR2 LQKENI. This CDR3 comprises 11 residues. V dropped 4 bases and J dropped 8 bases, with 6 bases sitting between them. The CDR3 here is CASSLDHEQFF. For the CDR3, the DNA is TGTGCCAGCTCACTAGATCATGAGCAGTTCTTC.

A few counts support this clone. The V call is TRBV3-1 (or the pseudogene TRBV3-2), the J call TRBJ2-2; D not resolved. The CDR3 has 14 residues. Germline V CDR1 and CDR2: LGHDT, YNNKEL (reference sequence). Trimming pared 4 bases from V and 1 base from J, leaving 7 bases between. CDR3 amino acids: CASSRRVNTGELFF. CDR3 nucleotides: TGTGCCAGCAGCCGACGGGTGAACACCGGGGAGCTGTTTTTT.

This sequence joins TRBV11-1 and TRBJ1-1; 7 positions agree with TRBD1. CDR1 SGHAT and CDR2 FQDESV come from the germline V gene (reference sequence). This CDR3 has 14 residues. The J segment lost 5 bases and the V segment lost 1 base, leaving 4 bases of the junction unmatched. The CDR3 spells CASSLGRGRTEAFF. The CDR3 DNA reads TGTGCCAGCAGCTTAGGAAGGGGGCGGACTGAAGCTTTCTTT.

The rearrangement joins TRBV6-2 or TRBV6-3 to TRBJ2-3; 12 nucleotides align to TRBD2. Per germline, CDR1 MNHEY and CDR2 SVGEGT. This CDR3 has 15 amino acids. After removal of 5 bases from V and 3 bases from J, the junction contained 3 bases not matched to a gene. The CDR3 DNA reads TGTGCCAGCAGTCCGGGACTAGCGGGTACAGATACGCAGTATTTT. Protein product: CASSPGLAGTDTQYF.

This clone has a single count. The chain employs TRBV11-1 and TRBJ2-2, with 8 positions matching TRBD1. The V and J ends lost 5 bases and 6 bases, in that order; junction bases with no gene match: 11. CDR1 and CDR2 from the germline V gene are SGHAT and FQDESV (reference sequence). This CDR3 is built from 16 residues. CDR3 protein: CASSIPGGQYAGELFF. In nucleotides, the CDR3 is TGTGCCAGCAGCATTCCAGGGGGCCAGTACGCCGGGGAGCTGTTTTTT.

V is TRBV27 and J is TRBJ2-7; weak D call: TRBD2 (5 bases). The CDR3 length is 13 residues. Germline V gives CDR1 MNHEY, CDR2 SMNVEV (reference sequence). Trimming took 2 bases from V and 7 from J, leaving 12 bases between them. CDR3 sequence (DNA): TGTGCCAGCAGTTTAAGCGAGACTACAGAGCAGTACTTC. It translates to CASSLSETTEQYF.

This clone has just a few counts. The CDR3 region has the DNA TGTGCCAGCAGCTTGGATTTTTGGGGAGACACTGAAGCTTTCTTT. Translating gives CASSLDFWGDTEAFF. V usage is TRBV5-5 and J usage is TRBJ1-1; D unclear. CDR1 is SGHKS, CDR2 YYEKEE, per germline (reference sequence). The CDR3 has 15 residues. V lost 0 bases to trimming and J lost 3 bases, with 12 bases between them.

The rearrangement joins TRBV12-3 or TRBV12-4 to TRBJ1-2; D is possibly TRBD1 (6 bases). V lost 3 bases, J lost 2 bases, and 7 bases lay in between. This CDR3 contains 13 residues. CDR3 in DNA: TGTGCCAGCAGTTTCGGACAGAACTATGGCTACACCTTC. Its protein is CASSFGQNYGYTF.

The gene calls are TRBV5-6 and TRBJ1-1; perhaps TRBD1 as D (5 bases). Germline V gene data show CDR1 as SGHDT and CDR2 as YYEEEE. V was pared by 3 bases and J by 4 bases, with 19 bases between. The CDR3 loop spans 16 amino acids. Here the CDR3 DNA reads TGTGCCAGCAGCTGGGGGGGAGCGCCGGACCCCACTGAAGCTTTCTTT. Its translation: CASSWGGAPDPTEAFF.

This sequence joins TRBV7-9 and TRBJ1-4, with 10 bases lining up with TRBD1. V lost 5 bases to trimming and J lost 3 bases; unmatched junction nucleotides: 12. The CDR3 has 18 amino acids. Germline lookup yields CDR1 SEHNR and CDR2 FQNEAQ (reference sequence). The CDR3 DNA reads as TGTGCCAGCAGCCCCCCACCCGGACAGGGGGTTCCTAATGAAAAACTGTTTTTT. Encoded protein: CASSPPPGQGVPNEKLFF.

The chain's CDR3 is CASSESMTEGVYF. The CDR3 coding sequence is TGCGCCAGCAGTGAGTCTATGACTGAGGGGGTGTACTTC. J is TRBJ2-7 and V is TRBV10-1; the D gene is possibly TRBD1 (6 bases). This CDR3 spans 13 amino acids. Germline CDR1 WNHNN, CDR2 SYGVQD (reference sequence). V dropped 0 bases and J dropped 12 bases, with 15 bases sitting between them.

With regard to this clone: Other DNA sequences within the sample encode an identical CDR3. The V and J genes are TRBV7-3 and TRBJ1-3; 7 bases map to TRBD1. J gave up 4 bases and V 2 bases, and 2 bases lay outside the gene matches. The CDR3 consists of 14 residues. Germline CDR1 SGHTA, CDR2 FQGTGA. CDR3 amino acids: CASSLSGGGNTIYF. As DNA, the CDR3 is TGTGCCAGCAGCTTATCAGGGGGAGGAAACACCATATATTTT.

The gene calls are TRBV24-1 and TRBJ2-1; 9 positions match TRBD1. CDR1 and CDR2 (germline): KGHDR, SFDVKD. V shed 9 bases and J 6 bases; nucleotides not matched to a gene: 17. The length of the CDR3 is 17 residues. The CDR3 loop is CATGPKNRDRVFNEQFF. The CDR3 region has the DNA TGTGCCACCGGGCCCAAAAACCGGGACAGGGTTTTCAATGAGCAGTTCTTC.

CDR3 in DNA: TGCAGCGTTGGTGCTCCGGGACTAGCGATGGAGACCCAGTACTTC. Protein sequence: CSVGAPGLAMETQYF. The chain carries TRBV29-1 and TRBJ2-5; the match to TRBD2 covers 10 bases. V lost 4 bases and J lost 5; bases outside the gene matches: 10. This CDR3 contains 15 residues. Germline assignment: CDR1 SQVTM and CDR2 ANQGSEA.

V gene TRBV13 combines with J gene TRBJ2-5; no reliable D call. The CDR3 consists of 15 residues. The V gene's germline CDR1 is PRHDT and CDR2 FYEKMQ (reference sequence). V lost 3 bases, J lost 5 bases, and 16 bases lay in between. The CDR3 region is CASSFRVGYGETQYF. The CDR3 DNA follows: TGTGCCAGCAGCTTTAGAGTAGGCTACGGGGAGACCCAGTACTTC.

V is TRBV28 and J is TRBJ2-1; TRBD2 is a possible D gene (6 bases). Deletions cut 3 bases from V and 7 bases from J, with 10 bases between. The germline gives CDR1 MDHEN, CDR2 SYDVKM. The CDR3 runs 13 residues. The CDR3 loop reads CASSLGGRNEQFF. The CDR3 nucleotides are TGTGCCAGCAGTTTGGGGGGTCGGAATGAGCAGTTCTTC.

This chain uses TRBV27 with TRBJ1-5; 9 bases map to TRBD1. Germline values: CDR1 MNHEY, CDR2 SMNVEV (reference sequence). V dropped 8 bases and J dropped 3; count of bases not matched to a gene: 5. The length of the CDR3 is 14 residues. The CDR3 sequence is CASGNRGLNQPQHF. In nucleotides, the CDR3 is TGTGCCAGCGGAAACAGGGGGCTCAATCAGCCCCAGCATTTT.

This sequence joins TRBV4-3 and TRBJ2-4; D call uncertain. V gave up 0 bases and J gave up 8 bases, with 11 bases separating them. CDR1 is LGHNA, CDR2 YSLEER, per germline. CDR3 length: 14 residues. This CDR3 is CASSQDSMPDIQYF. The DNA for the CDR3 is TGCGCCAGCAGCCAAGATTCCATGCCGGACATTCAGTACTTC.

The gene calls are TRBV29-1 and TRBJ2-3, with a tentative D call TRBD1 (6 bases). V dropped 7 bases and J dropped 3 bases, with 11 bases sitting between them. CDR3 size: 12 residues. In germline, CDR1 is SQVTM, CDR2 ANQGSEA. The CDR3 loop reads CSGKTGTDTQYF. DNA of the CDR3: TGCAGCGGGAAGACAGGTACAGATACGCAGTATTTT.

DNA of the CDR3: TGTGCCAGCAGTCTCGGGGGGGCGGCCTCCTACAATGAGCAGTTCTTC. It yields the protein CASSLGGAASYNEQFF. V is TRBV9 and J is TRBJ2-1; 8 nucleotides line up with TRBD2. This CDR3 has 16 residues. Per germline, CDR1 SGDLS and CDR2 YYNGEE. V shed 5 bases, J shed 0 bases, and the junction held 7 bases outside the gene matches.

This clone has just a few counts. CDR3: CASSPPGQGDQPQHF. The CDR3 DNA is TGTGCCAGCAGCCCCCCCGGACAGGGAGATCAGCCCCAGCATTTT. This chain joins TRBV28 and TRBJ1-5, with 8 bases fitting TRBD1. The J segment lost 5 bases and the V segment lost 6 bases, leaving 9 bases of the junction unmatched. Germline CDR1 MDHEN, CDR2 SYDVKM. This CDR3 has 15 amino acids.

The genes are TRBV14 and TRBJ1-2; D is possibly TRBD1 (6 bases). Germline values: CDR1 SGHDN, CDR2 FVKESK. The CDR3 runs to 13 residues. V gave up 5 bases and J gave up 7 bases, with 14 bases separating them. CDR3 DNA sequence: TGTGCCAGCAGCTTATGGGGGGGCCTTGGCTACACCTTC. Translation gives CASSLWGGLGYTF.